This T cell receptor beta chain derives from a study of CD8+CD57+ T cells in acquired aplastic anemia. Study-wide background: When averaged, DNA from sorted CD4+ and CD8+ cells came to approximately 3 ug.

Study conclusions and caveats: Simpson's diversity of CD8+ cells was not significantly different in patients compared with controls. The study identified roughly 29 CD8+ CDR3 sequences shared by patients and controls.

Profiling of TCR beta VDJ combinations and CDR3 sequences used genomic DNA as template. TCRdb passed the reads through MiXCR, listing each CDR3 protein once. The data contain under 250,000 distinct CDR3 sequences, around 45% of them singletons. CD8+CD57+ cell expansion had been shown by flow cytometry in patients chosen for sequencing. In all patients, the disease was severe acquired aplastic anemia. V was shortened by 7 bases and J by 7 bases, with 14 bases between the two germline ends. Germline CDR1 ENHRY, CDR2 SYGVKD. This CDR3 is built from 13 residues. Turning to this clonotype: Its specificity is not known.

The J gene is TRBJ2-1, the V gene TRBV10-3; D unclear. This clonotype was sampled from a human donor with aplastic anemia. The specimen was sorted CD4+, CD8+, or CD8+CD57+ T cells (not recorded which) from PBMCs. The CDR3, as DNA: TGTGCCATCACCGATGTCCCGAGTAATGAGCAGTTCTTC. Translated: CAITDVPSNEQFF.